One sample yielded the 5 T cell receptor beta chains listed below, sequenced in a study of graft-versus-host responses after intestinal transplantation. TCRdb's copy holds only in-frame clones and misses some; the assay was immunoSEQ multiplex PCR. In the table there are under 45,000 clones, nearly 90% of which are singletons. The source material was PBMCs, sampled around 270 days after transplant. The origin of the receptors is a human patient who received an intestinal transplant, so some T cells may come from the graft donor.

V gene TRBV5-1 combines with J gene TRBJ1-1, with 9 bases lining up with TRBD1. The ends lost 3 bases at V and 6 bases at J; junction bases unmatched: 6. Germline CDR1 reads SGHRS; CDR2 reads YFSETQ. The CDR3 has 14 residues. CDR3 nucleotides: TGCGCCAGCAGCTGGGACAGGGAAGGAGCTGAAGCTTTCTTT. Translated, it gives CASSWDREGAEAFF.

J is TRBJ1-2 and V is TRBV29-1; D may be TRBD1 (5 bases). Germline CDR1 and CDR2: SQVTM and ANQGSEA. Between the trimmed V and J ends, which lost 4 bases and 4 bases, there was a span of 10 bases. The CDR3 is 12 amino acids. The CDR3, as DNA: TGCAGCGTTGTTGGCAGGGTCTATGGCTACACCTTC. Its protein is CSVVGRVYGYTF.

The chain's CDR3 is CASSRQTGQGNTEAFF. CDR3 coding DNA: TGTGCCAGTAGTAGACAGACAGGGCAGGGGAACACTGAAGCTTTCTTT. This chain uses TRBV19 with TRBJ1-1; the match to TRBD1 covers 7 bases. V shed 4 bases, J shed 1 base, and the junction held 9 bases outside the gene matches. CDR3 length equals 16 residues. Germline CDR1 is LNHDA and CDR2 is SQIVND (reference sequence). Together with reference TRBV19 and TRBJ1-1, the CDR3 gives the full variable domain: DGGITQSPKYLFRKEGQNVTLSCEQNLNHDAMYWYRQDPGQGLRLIYYSQIVNDFQKGDIAEGYSVSREKKESFPLTVTSAQKNPTAFYLCASSRQTGQGNTEAFFGQGTRLTVV.

Notes on this clone: Other nucleotide sequences from this sample produce the same CDR3. V gene TRBV9 combines with J gene TRBJ2-2, with TRBD1 identical over 8 bases. V was clipped by 2 bases and J by 1 base; unmatched bases: 1. The germline V gene encodes CDR1 SGDLS and CDR2 YYNGEE. CDR3 length equals 15 residues. CDR3 sequence reads: CASSVGQGNTGELFF. CDR3 sequence (DNA): TGTGCCAGCAGCGTTGGACAGGGGAACACCGGGGAGCTGTTTTTT.

There are a few counts of this clone. This chain links TRBV13 with TRBJ2-3; TRBD2 aligns across 8 bases. The V gene end was trimmed by 0 bases and the J gene end by 9 bases; junction bases not matched to a gene: 11. CDR3 length: 16 amino acids. Germline V lookup: CDR1 PRHDT, CDR2 FYEKMQ (reference sequence). Here the CDR3 DNA reads TGTGCCAGCAGCTTAGGCCGCGGGGGGCCCCTGGGGACGCAGTATTTT. The encoded protein is CASSLGRGGPLGTQYF.